The clone carrying this T cell receptor (beta chain) came up a few times. The sample comes from a study of blood T cell repertoires in COVID-19. Looking at the study overall: Acute-phase and convalescent COVID-19 samples originated in the United States, Italy and Spain. T cells, B-cell-depleted T cells, or PBMCs provided the cDNA or gDNA that served as material.

Original processing notes: Scientists estimated how many nucleated cells there were by amplifying reference gene primers. TCRdb keeps only in-frame clones here, not all; method: immunoSEQ multiplex PCR. That table supplies the V and J calls and clone size; D and trimming were determined from the DNA. The sample includes about 190,000 clones, 84% of them seen just once. This CDR3 region has 15 residues. V shed 1 base, J shed 2 bases, and the junction held 5 bases outside the gene matches. CDR1 is MGHRA, CDR2 YSYEKL, per germline. The chain couples TRBV4-1 to TRBJ2-7; TRBD1 matches at 7 bases. This sequence originates from a man aged 30 to 45 with active or convalescent COVID-19. The sample comprised peripheral blood. The CDR3: CASSQAPGQAYEQYV. CDR3 in DNA: TGCGCCAGCAGCCAAGCTCCTGGACAGGCCTACGAGCAGTACGTC.